This record concerns one T cell receptor (beta chain) sequence. What it binds is unknown. This sample is drawn from a study of T cells in Graves' hyperthyroidism and ophthalmopathy. Study results and caveats: Most thyroid clonotypes that were expanded above 0.001 also turned up in blood. The model identified upcoming ophthalmopathy a median 6.5 months ahead of onset.

Those patients with uncontrolled infection, other autoimmune disease, pregnancy or lactation were excluded. Orbital computed tomography and thyroid ultrasound, together with serum TRAb and thyroxine and clinical symptoms, were used for diagnoses. Trimming removed 1 base at V and 4 bases at J, with 11 bases between. The V gene's germline CDR1 is MGHRA and CDR2 YSYEKL. This CDR3 has 15 amino acids. Researchers amplified the TCR beta CDR3 regions from RNA transcripts. HTBI primers were used for first-round RT-PCR of the TCR CDR3. One entry per CDR3 protein, called by TCRdb with MiXCR from the multiplex PCR reads. The table includes hundreds of thousands of distinct CDR3 sequences, approximately 15% detected once.

Sequencing input: blood. V is TRBV4-1 and J is TRBJ2-4; D uncertain. This receptor was identified in a woman younger than 30 with Graves' hyperthyroidism. The DNA of the CDR3 is TGCGCCAGCAGCCAAGTGGCGACTGATAAAAACATTCAGTACTTC. Encoded protein: CASSQVATDKNIQYF.